This T cell receptor beta chain was recovered during a study of blood T cell repertoires in COVID-19. Sequenced by immunoSEQ multiplex PCR; TCRdb stores in-frame clones only, minus some. The sample lists under 200,000 clones, over 70% seen once, with nearly 3.5% in the top ten. The V gene's germline CDR1 is LGHDT and CDR2 YNNKEL (reference sequence). V was clipped by 5 bases and J by 4 bases; unmatched bases: 9. This CDR3 is built from 15 residues. This clone was counted a single time. The specimen was PBMCs or T cells enriched from blood (not recorded which). The chain carries TRBV3-1 (or the pseudogene TRBV3-2) and TRBJ1-2; 8 positions match TRBD1. The TCR originated in a woman aged 60-75 years who had recovered from COVID-19. The CDR3 spells CASSGGLDRVYGYTF. The DNA of the CDR3 is TGTGCCAGCAGCGGCGGACTGGACAGGGTCTATGGCTACACCTTC.